This T cell receptor (beta chain) was captured in a study of T cells after yellow fever vaccination. Findings and limits, study-wide: Any FACS-sorted repertoire could hold abundant clonotypes that contaminate it from the bulk population. Most primary-vaccination clones recurred post-booster (around 95% CD4, over 70% CD8).

Remarks on this clonotype: Its antigen is undetermined.

Germline values: CDR1 DFQATT, CDR2 SNEGSKA (reference sequence). The CDR3 loop spans 14 amino acids. Losses at the gene ends were 6 bases for V and 8 bases for J; bases not matched to a gene: 11. 5'RACE template switching generated TCR cDNA, adding a universal primer site and UMIs. Each CDR3 protein is one row after TCRdb ran MiXCR on the 5' RACE reads. Here the sample spans around 600,000 distinct CDR3 sequences, 12% being singletons. The source was PBMCs, collected on the day of the yellow fever booster vaccination. This clonotype was obtained from a man in his thirties or forties who received the YFV17D yellow fever vaccine. The chain is built from TRBV20-1 and TRBJ1-4, with 8 nucleotides matching TRBD1. The CDR3 loop reads CSAPQGAREEKLFF. For the CDR3, the DNA is TGCAGTGCGCCCCAGGGGGCGCGGGAAGAAAAACTGTTTTTT.